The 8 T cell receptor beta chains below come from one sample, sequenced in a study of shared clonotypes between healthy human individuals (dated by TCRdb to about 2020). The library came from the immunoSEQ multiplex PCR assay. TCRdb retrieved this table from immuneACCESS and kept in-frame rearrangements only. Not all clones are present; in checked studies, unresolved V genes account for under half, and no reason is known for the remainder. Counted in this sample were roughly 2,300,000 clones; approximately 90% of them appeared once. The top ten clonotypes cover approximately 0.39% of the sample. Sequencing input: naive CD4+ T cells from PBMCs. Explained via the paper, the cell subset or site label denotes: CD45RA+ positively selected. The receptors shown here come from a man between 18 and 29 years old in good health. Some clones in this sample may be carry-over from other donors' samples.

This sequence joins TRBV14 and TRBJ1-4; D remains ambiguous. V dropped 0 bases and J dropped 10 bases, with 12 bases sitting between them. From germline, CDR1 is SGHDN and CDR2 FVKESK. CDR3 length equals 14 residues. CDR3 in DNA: TGTGCCAGCAGCCAAGAATCGATAGGCGGAAAACTGTTTTTT. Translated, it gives CASSQESIGGKLFF.

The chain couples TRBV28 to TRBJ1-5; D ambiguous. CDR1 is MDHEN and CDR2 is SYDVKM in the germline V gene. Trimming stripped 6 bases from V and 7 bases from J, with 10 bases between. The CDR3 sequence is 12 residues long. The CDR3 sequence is CASSHPPQPQHF. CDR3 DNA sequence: TGTGCCAGCAGCCACCCCCCCCAGCCCCAGCATTTT. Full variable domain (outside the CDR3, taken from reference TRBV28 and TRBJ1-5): DVKVTQSSRYLVKRTGEKVFLECVQDMDHENMFWYRQDPGLGLRLIYFSYDVKMKEKGDIPEGYSVSREKKERFSLILESASTNQTSMYLCASSHPPQPQHFGDGTRLSIL.

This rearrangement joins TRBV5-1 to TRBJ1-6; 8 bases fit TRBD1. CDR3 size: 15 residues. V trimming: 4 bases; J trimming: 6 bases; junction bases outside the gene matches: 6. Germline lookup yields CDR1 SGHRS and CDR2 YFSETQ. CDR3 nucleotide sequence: TGCGCCAGCAGCCCAAGGACAGGGTCTAATTCACCCCTCCACTTT. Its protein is CASSPRTGSNSPLHF.

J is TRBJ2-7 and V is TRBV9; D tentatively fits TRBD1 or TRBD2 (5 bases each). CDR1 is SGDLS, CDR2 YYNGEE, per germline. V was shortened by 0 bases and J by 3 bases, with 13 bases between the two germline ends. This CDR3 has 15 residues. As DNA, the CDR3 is TGTGCCAGCAGCGTAGCCTGGGACGCCGTCTACGAGCAGTACTTC. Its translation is CASSVAWDAVYEQYF.

This CDR3 is CAISESGPPQHF. CDR3 nucleotides: TGTGCCATCAGTGAGTCGGGCCCTCCCCAGCATTTT. The rearrangement joins TRBV10-3 to TRBJ1-5; D remains unclear. The CDR3 spans 12 residues. CDR1 and CDR2 (germline): ENHRY, SYGVKD. Trimming removed 0 bases at V and 10 bases at J, with 7 bases between.

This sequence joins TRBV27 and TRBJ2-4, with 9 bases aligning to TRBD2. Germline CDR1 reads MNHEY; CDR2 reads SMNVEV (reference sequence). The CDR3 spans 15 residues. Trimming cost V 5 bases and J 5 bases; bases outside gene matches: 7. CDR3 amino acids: CASSPIAGVENIQYF. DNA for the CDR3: TGTGCCAGCAGTCCAATAGCGGGAGTAGAAAACATTCAGTACTTC.

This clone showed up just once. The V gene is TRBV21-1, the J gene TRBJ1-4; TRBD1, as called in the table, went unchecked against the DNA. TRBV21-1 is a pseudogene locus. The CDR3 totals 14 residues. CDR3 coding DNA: TGTGCCAGCAGCATACAGGGGACTAATGAAAAACTGTTTTTT. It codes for CASSIQGTNEKLFF.

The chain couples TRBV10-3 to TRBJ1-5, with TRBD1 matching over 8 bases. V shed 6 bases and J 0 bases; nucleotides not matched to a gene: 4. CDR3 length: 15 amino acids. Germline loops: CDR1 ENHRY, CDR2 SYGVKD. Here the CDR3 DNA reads TGTGCCATCAGCCCAGACAGGGGTAGCAATCAGCCCCAGCATTTT. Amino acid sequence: CAISPDRGSNQPQHF.